This T cell receptor beta chain is drawn from a study of post-analysis software for immune sequencing data. Study-level information: Courses of disease covered relapsing-remitting, secondary progressive and progressive-relapsing multiple sclerosis.

For this clonotype: Its target is unknown.

Study observations and caveats: Controls showed significantly higher normalized Chao1 diversity than did multiple sclerosis patients. Relative to controls, patients had 4 or 5 TRBV segments at higher frequency, with TRBV5-6, TRBV5-1 and TRBV20-1 among these.

Carried by the TCR beta cDNA libraries were unique molecular identifiers. Between roughly 0.9 and 11 million T cells gave rise to approximately 520,000 cDNA molecules. From the PCR reads, TCRdb called clonotypes with MiXCR, one entry per CDR3 protein. The table includes around 160,000 distinct CDR3 sequences, under 40% detected once. Germline assignment: CDR1 LNHNV and CDR2 YYDKDF (reference sequence). V shed 0 bases and J 2 bases; nucleotides not matched to a gene: 7. This CDR3 contains 16 residues. The rearrangement links TRBV15 to TRBJ2-7; the match to TRBD2 covers 7 bases. This sample comprised blood, obtained after autologous hematopoietic stem cell transplantation. The sequence was collected from a girl aged 5 to 17 with multiple sclerosis. CDR3 in DNA: TGTGCCACCAGCAGAGATAGGGCTAGCGGAACCTACGAGCAGTACTTC. Residues: CATSRDRASGTYEQYF. Drawing the rest from reference TRBV15 and TRBJ2-7, the complete variable domain is DAMVIQNPRYQVTQFGKPVTLSCSQTLNHNVMYWYQQKSSQAPKLLFHYYDKDFNNEADTPDNFQSRRPNTSFCFLDIRSPGLGDTAMYLCATSRDRASGTYEQYFGPGTRLTVT.